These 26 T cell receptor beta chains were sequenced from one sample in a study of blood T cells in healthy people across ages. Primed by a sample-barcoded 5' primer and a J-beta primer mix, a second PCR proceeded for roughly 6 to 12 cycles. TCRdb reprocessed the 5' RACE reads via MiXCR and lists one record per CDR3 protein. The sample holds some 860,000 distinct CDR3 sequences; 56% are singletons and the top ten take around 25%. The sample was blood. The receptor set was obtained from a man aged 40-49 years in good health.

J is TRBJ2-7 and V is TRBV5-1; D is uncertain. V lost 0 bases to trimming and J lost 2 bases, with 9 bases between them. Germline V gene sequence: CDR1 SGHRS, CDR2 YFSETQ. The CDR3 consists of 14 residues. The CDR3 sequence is CASSLVSAAYEQYF. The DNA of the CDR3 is TGCGCCAGCAGCTTGGTTTCGGCCGCCTACGAGCAGTACTTC.

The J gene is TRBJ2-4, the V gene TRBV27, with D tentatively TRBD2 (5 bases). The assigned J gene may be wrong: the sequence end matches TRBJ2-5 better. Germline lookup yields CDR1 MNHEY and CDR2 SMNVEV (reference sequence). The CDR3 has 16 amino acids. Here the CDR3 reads CASSPAQTGVGETQYF. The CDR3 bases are TGTGCCAGCAGTCCGGCGCAAACCGGGGTAGGAGAGACCCAGTACTTC.

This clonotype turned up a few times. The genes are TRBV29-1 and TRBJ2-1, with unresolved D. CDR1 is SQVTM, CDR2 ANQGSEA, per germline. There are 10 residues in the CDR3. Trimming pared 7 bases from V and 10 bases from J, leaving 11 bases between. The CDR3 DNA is TGCAGCGCCGGAGTAGAAGAGCAGTTCTTC. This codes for CSAGVEEQFF.

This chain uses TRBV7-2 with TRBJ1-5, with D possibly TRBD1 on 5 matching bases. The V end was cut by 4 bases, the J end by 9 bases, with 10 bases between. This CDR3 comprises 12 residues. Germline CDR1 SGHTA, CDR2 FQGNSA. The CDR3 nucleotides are TGTGCCAGCAGCTCCCGGGGGTCGCCCCAGCATTTT. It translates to CASSSRGSPQHF.

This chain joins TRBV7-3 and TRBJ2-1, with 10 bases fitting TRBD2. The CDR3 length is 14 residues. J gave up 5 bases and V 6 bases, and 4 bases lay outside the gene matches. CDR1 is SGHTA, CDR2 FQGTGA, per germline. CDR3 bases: TGTGCCAGCAGTAGCGGGGGGCGAAACAATGAGCAGTTCTTC. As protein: CASSSGGRNNEQFF.

CDR3 bases: TGTGCCAGCAGCTTAGAAGGGACAGGGAAACAAGGTGGGGGAGGCTACACCTTC. It encodes CASSLEGTGKQGGGGYTF. The J gene is TRBJ1-2, the V gene TRBV7-2; 9 nucleotides align to TRBD1. There are 18 residues in the CDR3. Germline CDR1 reads SGHTA; CDR2 reads FQGNSA. J was trimmed by 8 bases and V by 1 base; bases with no gene match: 17.

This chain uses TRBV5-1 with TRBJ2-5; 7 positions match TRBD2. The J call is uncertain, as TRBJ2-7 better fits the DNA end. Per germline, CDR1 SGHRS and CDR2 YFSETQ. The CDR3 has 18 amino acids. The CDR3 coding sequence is TGCGCCAGCAGTTCCCGTTTCGCGGGAGAGAGCGGGCGCTACGAGCAGTACTTC. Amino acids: CASSSRFAGESGRYEQYF.

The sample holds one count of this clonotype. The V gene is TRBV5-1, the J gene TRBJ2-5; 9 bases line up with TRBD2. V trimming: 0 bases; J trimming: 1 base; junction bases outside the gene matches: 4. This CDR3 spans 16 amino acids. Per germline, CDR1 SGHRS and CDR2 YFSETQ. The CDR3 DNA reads TGCGCCAGCAGCTTGGTTAGCGGGAGTACCCAAGAGACCCAGTACTTC. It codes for CASSLVSGSTQETQYF.

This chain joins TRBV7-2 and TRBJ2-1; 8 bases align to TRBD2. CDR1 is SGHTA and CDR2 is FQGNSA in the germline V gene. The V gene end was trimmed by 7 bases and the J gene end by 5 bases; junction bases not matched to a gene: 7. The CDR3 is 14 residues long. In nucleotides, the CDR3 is TGTGCCAGCACGACCAGCGGGGGAAACAATGAGCAGTTCTTC. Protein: CASTTSGGNNEQFF.

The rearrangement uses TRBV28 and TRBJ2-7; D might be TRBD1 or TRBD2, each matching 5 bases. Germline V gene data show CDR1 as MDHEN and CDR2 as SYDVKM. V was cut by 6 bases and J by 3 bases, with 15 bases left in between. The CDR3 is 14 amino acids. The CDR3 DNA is TGTGCCAGCAGGGTCCGGGACCATTACTACGAGCAGTACTTC. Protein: CASRVRDHYYEQYF. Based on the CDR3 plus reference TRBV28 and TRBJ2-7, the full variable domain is DVKVTQSSRYLVKRTGEKVFLECVQDMDHENMFWYRQDPGLGLRLIYFSYDVKMKEKGDIPEGYSVSREKKERFSLILESASTNQTSMYLCASRVRDHYYEQYFGPGTRLTVT.

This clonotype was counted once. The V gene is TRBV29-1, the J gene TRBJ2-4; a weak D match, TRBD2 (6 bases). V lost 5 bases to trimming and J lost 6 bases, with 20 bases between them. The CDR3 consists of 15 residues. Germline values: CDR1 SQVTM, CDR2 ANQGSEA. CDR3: CSVKEGLGSANIQYF. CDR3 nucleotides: TGCAGCGTTAAGGAGGGGTTAGGGAGCGCAAACATTCAGTACTTC.

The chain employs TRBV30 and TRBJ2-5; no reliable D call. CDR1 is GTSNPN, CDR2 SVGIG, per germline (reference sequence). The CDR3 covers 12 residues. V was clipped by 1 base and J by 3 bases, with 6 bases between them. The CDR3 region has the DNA TGTGCCTGGAGTGACACAGAAGAGACCCAGTACTTC. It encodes CAWSDTEETQYF.

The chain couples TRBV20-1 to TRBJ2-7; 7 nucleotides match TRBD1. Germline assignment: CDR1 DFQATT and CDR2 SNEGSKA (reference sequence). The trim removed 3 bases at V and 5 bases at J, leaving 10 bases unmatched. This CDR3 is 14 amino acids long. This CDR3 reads CSASRDSNLHEQYF. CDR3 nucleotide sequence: TGCAGTGCTAGCAGGGACAGTAATTTGCACGAGCAGTACTTC.

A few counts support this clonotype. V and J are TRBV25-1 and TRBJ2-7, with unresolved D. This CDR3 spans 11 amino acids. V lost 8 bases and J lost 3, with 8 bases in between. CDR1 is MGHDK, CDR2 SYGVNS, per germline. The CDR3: CASRDVYEQYF. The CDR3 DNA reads TGTGCCAGCCGCGACGTCTACGAGCAGTACTTC.

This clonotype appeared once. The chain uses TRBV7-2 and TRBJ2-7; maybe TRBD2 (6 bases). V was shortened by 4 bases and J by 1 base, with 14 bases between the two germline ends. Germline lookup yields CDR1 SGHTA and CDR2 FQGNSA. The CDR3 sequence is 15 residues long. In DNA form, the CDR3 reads TGTGCCAGCAGCTGGCTCGGGGGAGGTTCCTACGAGCAGTACTTC. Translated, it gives CASSWLGGGSYEQYF.

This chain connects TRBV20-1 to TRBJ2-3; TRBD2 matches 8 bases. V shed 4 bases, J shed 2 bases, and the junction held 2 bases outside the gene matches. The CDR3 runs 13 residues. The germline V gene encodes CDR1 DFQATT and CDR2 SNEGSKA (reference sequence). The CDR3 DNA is TGCAGTGCTACTAGCGGGCTCACAGATACGCAGTATTTT. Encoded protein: CSATSGLTDTQYF.

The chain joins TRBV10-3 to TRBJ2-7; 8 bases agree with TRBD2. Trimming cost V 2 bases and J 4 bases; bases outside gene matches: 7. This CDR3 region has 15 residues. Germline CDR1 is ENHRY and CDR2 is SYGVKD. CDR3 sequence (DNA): TGTGCCATCAGTGAGGCGGCTAGCGGGTCGTACGAGCAGTACTTC. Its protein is CAISEAASGSYEQYF.

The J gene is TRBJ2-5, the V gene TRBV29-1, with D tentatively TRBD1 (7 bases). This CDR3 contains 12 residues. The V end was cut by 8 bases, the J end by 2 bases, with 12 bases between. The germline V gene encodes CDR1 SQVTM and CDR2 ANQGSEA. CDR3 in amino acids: CSMAGQQETQYF. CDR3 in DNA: TGCAGCATGGCGGGACAGCAAGAGACCCAGTACTTC.

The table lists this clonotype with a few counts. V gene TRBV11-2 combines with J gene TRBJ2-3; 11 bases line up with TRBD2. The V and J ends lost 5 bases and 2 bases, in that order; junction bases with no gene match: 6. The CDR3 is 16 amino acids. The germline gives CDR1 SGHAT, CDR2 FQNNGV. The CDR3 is CASSTGTSGFTDTQYF. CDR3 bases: TGTGCCAGCAGCACGGGGACTAGCGGTTTCACAGATACGCAGTATTTT.

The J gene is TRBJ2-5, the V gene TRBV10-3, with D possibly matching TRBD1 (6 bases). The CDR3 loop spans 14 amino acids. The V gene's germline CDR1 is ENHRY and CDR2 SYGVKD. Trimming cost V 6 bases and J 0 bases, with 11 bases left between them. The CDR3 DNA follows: TGTGCCATCAGACCGGACAGCTACCAAGAGACCCAGTACTTC. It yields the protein CAIRPDSYQETQYF.

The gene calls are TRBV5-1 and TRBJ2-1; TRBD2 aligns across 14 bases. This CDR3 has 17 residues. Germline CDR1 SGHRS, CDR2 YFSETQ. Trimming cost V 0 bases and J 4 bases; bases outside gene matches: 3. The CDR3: CASSLGLAGGPYNEQFF. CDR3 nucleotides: TGCGCCAGCAGCTTGGGACTAGCGGGAGGGCCGTACAATGAGCAGTTCTTC.

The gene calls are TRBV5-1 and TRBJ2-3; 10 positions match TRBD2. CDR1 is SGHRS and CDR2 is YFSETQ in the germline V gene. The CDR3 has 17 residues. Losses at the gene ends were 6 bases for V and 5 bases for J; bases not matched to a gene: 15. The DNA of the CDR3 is TGCGCCAGCAATTACGGGCTAGCGGGGGCAGGGGGAGATACGCAGTATTTT. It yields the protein CASNYGLAGAGGDTQYF.

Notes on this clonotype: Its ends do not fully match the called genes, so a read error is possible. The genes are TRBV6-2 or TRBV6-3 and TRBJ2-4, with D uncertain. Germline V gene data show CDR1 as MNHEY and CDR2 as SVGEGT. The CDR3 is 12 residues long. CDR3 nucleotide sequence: TGTGTCAGCAGTTACGTGGGCTTTGAGCAGTACTTC. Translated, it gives CVSSYVGFEQYF.

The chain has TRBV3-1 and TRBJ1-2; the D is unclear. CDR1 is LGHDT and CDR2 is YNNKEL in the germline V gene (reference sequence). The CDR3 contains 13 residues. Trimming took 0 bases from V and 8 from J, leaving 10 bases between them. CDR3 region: CASSQEVSVGYTF. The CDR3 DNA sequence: TGTGCCAGCAGCCAAGAGGTATCCGTAGGCTACACCTTC.

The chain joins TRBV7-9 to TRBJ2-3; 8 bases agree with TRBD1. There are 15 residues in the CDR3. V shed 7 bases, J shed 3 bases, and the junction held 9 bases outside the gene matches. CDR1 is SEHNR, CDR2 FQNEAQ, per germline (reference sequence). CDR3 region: CASTIGTGMTDTQYF. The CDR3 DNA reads TGTGCCAGCACCATTGGGACAGGCATGACAGATACGCAGTATTTT.

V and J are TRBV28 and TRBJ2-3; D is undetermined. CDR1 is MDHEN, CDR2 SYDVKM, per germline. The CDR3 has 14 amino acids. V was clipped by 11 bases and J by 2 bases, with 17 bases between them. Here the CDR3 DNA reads TGTGCCTGCTCTTCTGGCGGATACACAGATACGCAGTATTTT. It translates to CACSSGGYTDTQYF.